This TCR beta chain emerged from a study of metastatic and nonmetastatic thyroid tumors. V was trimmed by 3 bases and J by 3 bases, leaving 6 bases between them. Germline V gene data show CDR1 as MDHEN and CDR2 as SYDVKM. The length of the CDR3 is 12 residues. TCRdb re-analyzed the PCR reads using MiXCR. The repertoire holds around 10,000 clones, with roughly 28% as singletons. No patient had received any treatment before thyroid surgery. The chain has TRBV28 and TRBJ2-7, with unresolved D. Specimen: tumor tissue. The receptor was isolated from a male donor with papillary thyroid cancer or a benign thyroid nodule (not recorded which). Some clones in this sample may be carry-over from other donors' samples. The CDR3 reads CASSFDRYEQYF. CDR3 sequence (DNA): TGTGCCAGCAGTTTCGACCGCTACGAGCAGTACTTC.